One sample yielded the 27 T cell receptor beta chains listed below, sequenced in a study of spatial heterogeneity in lung cancer. One entry per CDR3 protein results from TCRdb running MiXCR on the 5' RACE reads. The sample has around 110,000 distinct CDR3 sequences, 12% seen once. Documented time point: blood at routine non-recurrence follow-up after resection. Frozen PBMC, nontumor lung or tumor provided whole RNA, which was sequenced unsorted. The sample in question was PBMCs, obtained at follow-up. These receptors were collected from a male donor with early-stage non-small cell lung cancer.

This chain connects TRBV7-8 to TRBJ1-5; 9 positions match TRBD1. CDR3 size: 16 residues. Germline CDR1 is SGHVS and CDR2 is FQNEAQ. With 2 bases clipped from V and 1 base from J, the junction kept 3 bases outside the gene matches. The CDR3 region is CASSLTGGLSNQPQHF. The DNA for the CDR3 is TGTGCCAGCAGCTTAACAGGGGGCTTAAGCAATCAGCCCCAGCATTTT.

This clonotype was counted ten times or more. The V gene is TRBV24-1, the J gene TRBJ2-3, with 7 bases aligning to TRBD2. V was pared by 3 bases and J by 1 base, with 9 bases of the junction left unmatched. CDR1 is KGHDR, CDR2 SFDVKD, per germline. The CDR3 consists of 17 residues. The DNA of the CDR3 is TGTGCCACCAGTGATGAGGGACTACGAGGGGGCACAGATACGCAGTATTTT. Translation: CATSDEGLRGGTDTQYF.

This clonotype occurred a few times. The chain carries TRBV18 and TRBJ2-3; 10 nucleotides line up with TRBD1. Looked up from germline, CDR1 is KGHSH and CDR2 is LQKENI. V shed 5 bases and J 5 bases; nucleotides not matched to a gene: 4. The CDR3 covers 14 residues. CDR3 DNA: TGTGCCAGCTCAGAGACAGGGGGCAAAGATACGCAGTATTTT. Protein: CASSETGGKDTQYF.

This clonotype was recorded a few times. The chain couples TRBV29-1 to TRBJ1-2, with 7 nucleotides matching TRBD1. Germline V gene sequence: CDR1 SQVTM, CDR2 ANQGSEA. Trimming at V came to 6 bases and at J to 6 bases, leaving 4 bases not matched to a gene. The length of the CDR3 is 11 residues. The CDR3 reads CSVAGGDGYTF. The CDR3 region has the DNA TGCAGCGTCGCAGGGGGGGATGGCTACACCTTC.

This clonotype was found many times. The chain joins TRBV28 to TRBJ1-4; unclear D gene. V dropped 5 bases and J dropped 8 bases, with 6 bases sitting between them. CDR1 is MDHEN, CDR2 SYDVKM, per germline. The CDR3 covers 11 residues. This chain's CDR3 is CASSAKEKLFF. The CDR3 DNA reads TGTGCCAGCAGTGCAAAAGAAAAACTGTTTTTT.

In this sample, this clonotype turned up a few times. The V gene is TRBV12-3 or TRBV12-4, the J gene TRBJ2-1; 9 bases are a match to TRBD1. V was pared by 0 bases and J by 8 bases, with 8 bases of the junction left unmatched. This CDR3 comprises 16 residues. Here the CDR3 DNA reads TGTGCCAGCAGTTTAGCCCGGACAGGGGAGGGGTATGAGCAGTTCTTC. Its protein is CASSLARTGEGYEQFF.

This chain links TRBV10-3 with TRBJ2-3, with TRBD2 matching over 11 bases. Trimming removed 6 bases from V and 5 bases from J; junction bases left unmatched: 1. CDR1 and CDR2 (germline): ENHRY, SYGVKD. This CDR3 region has 13 residues. Written as DNA, the CDR3 is TGTGCCATCAGAGGACTAGCGGGAGATACGCAGTATTTT. It is translated as CAIRGLAGDTQYF.

This chain uses TRBV20-1 with TRBJ2-7; D remains unclear. This CDR3 is 17 amino acids long. V was pared by 3 bases and J by 0 bases, with 21 bases between. Germline V CDR1 and CDR2: DFQATT, SNEGSKA (reference sequence). CDR3 nucleotide sequence: TGCAGTGCTAGTGGTCCCGTTACGACGTTGAGCTCCTACGAGCAGTACTTC. This codes for CSASGPVTTLSSYEQYF.

This clonotype has only a few counts. The chain joins TRBV9 to TRBJ1-6; tentatively, D is TRBD1 (5 bases). V dropped 2 bases and J dropped 2 bases, with 14 bases sitting between them. This CDR3 comprises 17 residues. CDR1 and CDR2 from the germline V gene are SGDLS and YYNGEE. The CDR3 loop is CASSVGTDIPYNSPLHF. CDR3 bases: TGTGCCAGCAGCGTCGGGACCGACATTCCCTATAATTCACCCCTCCACTTT.

In its sample, this clonotype was seen a few times. The genes are TRBV6-5 and TRBJ1-2, with D perhaps matching TRBD1 (6 bases). The CDR3 has 11 residues. Germline V gives CDR1 MNHEY, CDR2 SVGAGI. Between the trimmed V and J ends, which lost 5 bases and 11 bases, there was a span of 12 bases. This CDR3 is CASSTRGSYTF. In nucleotides, the CDR3 is TGTGCCAGCAGTACCAGGGGCTCATACACCTTC.

This clonotype was seen many times. The V gene is TRBV5-1, the J gene TRBJ2-7; 10 bases fit TRBD2. This CDR3 has 16 residues. Germline lookup yields CDR1 SGHRS and CDR2 YFSETQ. The V gene end was trimmed by 1 base and the J gene end by 4 bases; junction bases not matched to a gene: 8. Here the CDR3 reads CASSLWDRTSGYEQYF. CDR3 DNA sequence: TGCGCCAGCAGCTTGTGGGACCGGACTAGCGGTTACGAGCAGTACTTC.

This rearrangement joins TRBV29-1 to TRBJ2-3; D remains ambiguous. V lost 6 bases to trimming and J lost 1 base, with 2 bases between them. This CDR3 spans 10 amino acids. Germline V gives CDR1 SQVTM, CDR2 ANQGSEA. CDR3 in DNA: TGCAGCGTCGGCACAGATACGCAGTATTTT. Encoded protein: CSVGTDTQYF.

This clonotype was detected only a few times. The V call is TRBV6-6, the J call TRBJ2-7; 7 nucleotides align to TRBD1. The CDR3 sequence is 14 residues long. Germline CDR1 reads MNHNY; CDR2 reads SVGAGI (reference sequence). The junction had 9 bases not matched to a gene; V was cut back by 7 bases and J by 3 bases. The CDR3 DNA sequence: TGTGCCAGCACTTCGCCGGGACAGAGCTACGAGCAGTACTTC. Its protein product is CASTSPGQSYEQYF.

The rearrangement joins TRBV6-6 to TRBJ2-1, with 9 bases fitting TRBD2. CDR1 is MNHNY and CDR2 is SVGAGI in the germline V gene (reference sequence). V was pared by 7 bases and J by 4 bases, with 14 bases of the junction left unmatched. The CDR3 has 17 residues. The CDR3 sequence is CASITGGLAGFYNEQFF. CDR3 coding DNA: TGTGCCAGCATCACCGGCGGGCTAGCGGGGTTTTACAATGAGCAGTTCTTC.

In its sample, this clonotype was seen many times. The chain uses TRBV28 and TRBJ1-5, with D hard to call. CDR1 is MDHEN, CDR2 SYDVKM, per germline. The CDR3 is 16 residues long. The ends were cut back, 6 bases at V and 4 bases at J, with 19 bases in the middle. The CDR3 is CASSPRRAGGNQPQHF. DNA for the CDR3: TGTGCCAGCAGCCCGAGGCGGGCAGGAGGGAATCAGCCCCAGCATTTT.

The V call is TRBV5-1, the J call TRBJ2-5; 8 positions agree with TRBD1. Unmatched junction bases numbered 4, after V lost 4 bases and J lost 2 bases. This CDR3 is 14 amino acids long. Germline CDR1 reads SGHRS; CDR2 reads YFSETQ. As DNA, the CDR3 is TGCGCCAGCAGCCAAGGGACAGGACAAGAGACCCAGTACTTC. Amino acid sequence: CASSQGTGQETQYF.

The gene calls are TRBV10-1 and TRBJ2-4; no clear D. The germline gives CDR1 WNHNN, CDR2 SYGVQD (reference sequence). The CDR3 totals 13 residues. The V and J ends lost 0 bases and 6 bases respectively, with 6 bases between them. CDR3 nucleotides: TGCGCCAGCAGTGAGTCTAGAGGAAACATTCAGTACTTC. Translated, it gives CASSESRGNIQYF.

This clonotype was seen more than once but under ten times. The V and J genes are TRBV7-8 and TRBJ2-3, with D possibly being TRBD1 or TRBD2 (6 bases each). The length of the CDR3 is 14 residues. CDR1 and CDR2 from the germline V gene are SGHVS and FQNEAQ. V was trimmed by 0 bases and J by 5 bases, leaving 9 bases between them. In nucleotides, the CDR3 is TGTGCCAGCAGCTTAGCGGGGGGCCGAGATACGCAGTATTTT. Residues: CASSLAGGRDTQYF. The whole variable domain, remainder taken from reference TRBV7-8 and TRBJ2-3, is GAGVSQSPRYKVAKRGQDVALRCDPISGHVSLFWYQQALGQGPEFLTYFQNEAQLDKSGLPSDRFFAERPEGSVSTLKIQRTQQEDSAVYLCASSLAGGRDTQYFGPGTRLTVL.

This clonotype was recorded at least ten times. The chain carries TRBV19 and TRBJ1-2, with TRBD1 matching over 11 bases. Looked up from germline, CDR1 is LNHDA and CDR2 is SQIVND (reference sequence). The V segment lost 9 bases and the J segment 6 bases; nucleotides outside the gene matches: 3. CDR3 size: 12 residues. The chain's CDR3 is CASQGQGDGYTF. CDR3 nucleotides: TGTGCCAGCCAGGGACAGGGGGATGGCTACACCTTC.

The V and J genes are TRBV2 and TRBJ1-2; unclear D gene. This CDR3 comprises 13 residues. Trimming took 2 bases from V and 8 from J, leaving 12 bases between them. Germline CDR1 reads SNHLY; CDR2 reads FYNNEI. The CDR3 DNA reads TGTGCCAGCAGTGAAATCCCCTTCTACGGCTACACCTTC. Amino acid sequence: CASSEIPFYGYTF. The entire variable domain, with the rest obtained from reference TRBV2 and TRBJ1-2, is as follows: EPEVTQTPSHQVTQMGQEVILRCVPISNHLYFYWYRQILGQKVEFLVSFYNNEISEKSEIFDDQFSVERPDGSNFTLKIRSTKLEDSAMYFCASSEIPFYGYTFGSGTRLTVV.

This rearrangement joins TRBV28 to TRBJ1-6; TRBD1 is a possible D gene (5 bases). The CDR3 loop spans 14 amino acids. Deletions cut 4 bases from V and 8 bases from J, with 12 bases between. Germline V gene sequence: CDR1 MDHEN, CDR2 SYDVKM. For the CDR3, the DNA is TGTGCCAGCAGTTGGGGGTTGGGAGATTCACCCCTCCACTTT. Translation gives CASSWGLGDSPLHF.

The table lists this clonotype with a few counts. The chain recombines TRBV29-1 with TRBJ2-1, with a weak D call TRBD2 (6 bases). Per germline, CDR1 SQVTM and CDR2 ANQGSEA. CDR3 length equals 13 residues. The V end was cut by 6 bases, the J end by 5 bases, with 14 bases between. The CDR3 region is CSVGTPPDNEQFF. For the CDR3, the DNA is TGCAGCGTGGGGACTCCCCCGGACAATGAGCAGTTCTTC.

V and J are TRBV7-7 and TRBJ1-2; 8 positions agree with TRBD1. The CDR3 is 15 amino acids. V shed 5 bases and J 3 bases; nucleotides not matched to a gene: 8. The germline gives CDR1 SSHAT, CDR2 FNYEAQ (reference sequence). The CDR3 region is CASSHSQGADYGYTF. DNA of the CDR3: TGTGCCAGCAGCCATTCTCAGGGGGCTGACTATGGCTACACCTTC.

The rearrangement uses TRBV4-1 and TRBJ2-2, with D tentatively TRBD1 (7 bases). The CDR3 has 15 amino acids. V dropped 1 base and J dropped 5 bases, with 11 bases sitting between them. Looked up from germline, CDR1 is MGHRA and CDR2 is YSYEKL. DNA of the CDR3: TGCGCCAGCAGCCAAGTCAGGGGGGAGACCGGGGAGCTGTTTTTT. It specifies CASSQVRGETGELFF.

This clonotype was observed many times. The CDR3 reads CASRILGQNTEAFF. The DNA of the CDR3 is TGCGCCAGCAGGATACTAGGGCAGAACACTGAAGCTTTCTTT. This chain uses TRBV5-1 with TRBJ1-1; no firm D call. Germline V gene sequence: CDR1 SGHRS, CDR2 YFSETQ. The CDR3 contains 14 residues. Between the trimmed V and J ends, which lost 5 bases and 1 base, there was a span of 12 bases.

This clonotype was seen more than once but under ten times. This chain uses TRBV18 with TRBJ1-1; no reliable D call. V lost 0 bases, J lost 9 bases, and 8 bases lay in between. The germline CDR1 and CDR2 sequences are KGHSH and LQKENI. CDR3 size: 12 residues. DNA of the CDR3: TGTGCCAGCTCACCACCGAAGGGAAAAGCTTTCTTT. This encodes CASSPPKGKAFF.

A few counts support this clonotype. The V and J genes are TRBV7-3 and TRBJ2-3; D may be TRBD2 (5 bases). The CDR3 is 14 residues long. Germline V gene data show CDR1 as SGHTA and CDR2 as FQGTGA. With 2 bases removed from V and 5 bases from J, the gap between germline ends came to 11 bases. The CDR3 DNA sequence: TGTGCCAGCAGCTTAGGCCTAGCTATAGATACGCAGTATTTT. The encoded protein is CASSLGLAIDTQYF.